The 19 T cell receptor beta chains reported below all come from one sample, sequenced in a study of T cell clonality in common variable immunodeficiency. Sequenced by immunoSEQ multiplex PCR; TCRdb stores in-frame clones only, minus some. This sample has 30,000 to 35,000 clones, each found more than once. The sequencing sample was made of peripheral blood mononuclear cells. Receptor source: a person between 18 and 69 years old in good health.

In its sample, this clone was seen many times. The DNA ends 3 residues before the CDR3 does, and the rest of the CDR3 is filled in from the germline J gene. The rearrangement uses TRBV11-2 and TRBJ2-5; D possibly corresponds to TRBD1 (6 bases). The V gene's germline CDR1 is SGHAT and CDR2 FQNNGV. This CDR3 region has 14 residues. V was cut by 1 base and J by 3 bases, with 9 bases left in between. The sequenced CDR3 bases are TGTGCCAGCAGCTTAGCGGCAGGGGAAGAGACC. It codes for CASSLAAGEET. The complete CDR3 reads CASSLAAGEETQYF.

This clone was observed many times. Incomplete CDR3 DNA: TGTGCCAGTAGTAGGAAGGCGGAGAGCACTGAA. It is translated as CASSRKAESTE. In full, the CDR3 is CASSRKAESTEAFF. This chain links TRBV19 with TRBJ1-1; D not certain. From the germline J gene comes the end of the CDR3, since the read stops 3 residues before it. V dropped 4 bases and J dropped 4 bases, with 13 bases sitting between them. Germline values: CDR1 LNHDA, CDR2 SQIVND (reference sequence). This CDR3 spans 14 amino acids.

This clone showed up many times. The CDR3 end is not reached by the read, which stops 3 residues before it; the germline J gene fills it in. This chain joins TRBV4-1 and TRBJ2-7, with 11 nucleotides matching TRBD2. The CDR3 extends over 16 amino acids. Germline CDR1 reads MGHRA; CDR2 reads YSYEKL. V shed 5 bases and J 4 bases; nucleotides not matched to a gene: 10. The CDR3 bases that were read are TGCGCCAGCAGCGCCGCTCCGGGACTAGCGGCTTACGAG. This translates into CASSAAPGLAAYE. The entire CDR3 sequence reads CASSAAPGLAAYEQYF.

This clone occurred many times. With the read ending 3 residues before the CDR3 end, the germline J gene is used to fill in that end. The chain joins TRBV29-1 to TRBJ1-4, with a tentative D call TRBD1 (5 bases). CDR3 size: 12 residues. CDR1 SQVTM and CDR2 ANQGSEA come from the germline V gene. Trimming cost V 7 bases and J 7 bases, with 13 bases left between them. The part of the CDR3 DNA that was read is TGCAGCGCCAGGGTTGAGGGTGAAAAA. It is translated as CSARVEGEK. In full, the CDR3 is CSARVEGEKLFF.

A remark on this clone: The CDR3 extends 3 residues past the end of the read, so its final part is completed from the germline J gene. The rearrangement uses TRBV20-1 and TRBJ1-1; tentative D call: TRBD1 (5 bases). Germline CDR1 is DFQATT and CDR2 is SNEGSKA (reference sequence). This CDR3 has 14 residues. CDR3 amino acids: CSAYSGGMNTEAFF. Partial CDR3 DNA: TGCAGCGCCTATTCCGGGGGGATGAACACTGAA.

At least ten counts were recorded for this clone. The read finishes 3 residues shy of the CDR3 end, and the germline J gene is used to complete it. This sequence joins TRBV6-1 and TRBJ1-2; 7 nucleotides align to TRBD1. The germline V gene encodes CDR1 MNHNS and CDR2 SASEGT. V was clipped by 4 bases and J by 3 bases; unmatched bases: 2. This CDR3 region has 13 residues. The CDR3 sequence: CASSATGDYGYTF. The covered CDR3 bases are TGTGCCAGCAGTGCAACAGGGGACTATGGC.

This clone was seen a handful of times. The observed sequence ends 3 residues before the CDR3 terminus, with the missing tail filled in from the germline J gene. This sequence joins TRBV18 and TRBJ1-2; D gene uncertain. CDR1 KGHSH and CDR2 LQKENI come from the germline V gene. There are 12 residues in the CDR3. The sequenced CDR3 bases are TGTGCCAGCTCACCAGCCGAGCGAGGC. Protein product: CASSPAERG. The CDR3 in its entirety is CASSPAERGYTF.

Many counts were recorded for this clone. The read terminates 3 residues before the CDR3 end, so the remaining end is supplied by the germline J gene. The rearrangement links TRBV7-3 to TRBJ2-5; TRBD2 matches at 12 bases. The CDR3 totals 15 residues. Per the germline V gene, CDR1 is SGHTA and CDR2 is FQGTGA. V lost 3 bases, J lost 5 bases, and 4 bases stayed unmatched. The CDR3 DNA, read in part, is TGTGCCAGCAGCTTGACTAGCGGGAGTGGGGAGACC. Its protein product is CASSLTSGSGET. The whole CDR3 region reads CASSLTSGSGETQYF.

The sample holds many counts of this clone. The CDR3 here is CAWSDLASGSGDTQYF. The covered CDR3 bases are TGTGCCTGGAGTGACCTCGCTAGCGGGAGCGGAGATACG. This sequence joins TRBV30 and TRBJ2-3; TRBD2 agrees at 10 bases. The sequenced fragment ends 3 residues before the CDR3 boundary, so the rest is inferred from the germline J gene. There are 16 residues in the CDR3. The V gene end was trimmed by 1 base and the J gene end by 5 bases; junction bases not matched to a gene: 9. CDR1 and CDR2 (germline): GTSNPN, SVGIG (reference sequence).

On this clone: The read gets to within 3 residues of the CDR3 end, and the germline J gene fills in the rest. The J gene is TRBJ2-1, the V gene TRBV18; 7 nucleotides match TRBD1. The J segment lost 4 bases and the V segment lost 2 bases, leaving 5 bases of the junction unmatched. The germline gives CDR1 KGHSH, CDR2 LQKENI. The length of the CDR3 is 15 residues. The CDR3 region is CASSPGTELYNEQFF. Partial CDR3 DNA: TGTGCCAGCTCACCAGGGACAGAGCTTTACAATGAG.

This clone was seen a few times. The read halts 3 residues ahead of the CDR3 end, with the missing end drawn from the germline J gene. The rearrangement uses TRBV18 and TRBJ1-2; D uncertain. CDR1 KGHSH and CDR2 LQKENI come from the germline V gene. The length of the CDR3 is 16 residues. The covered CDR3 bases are TGTGCCAGCTCCCCCCCCCTCGGGCGGGATATGAATGAC. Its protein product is CASSPPLGRDMND. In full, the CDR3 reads CASSPPLGRDMNDYTF.

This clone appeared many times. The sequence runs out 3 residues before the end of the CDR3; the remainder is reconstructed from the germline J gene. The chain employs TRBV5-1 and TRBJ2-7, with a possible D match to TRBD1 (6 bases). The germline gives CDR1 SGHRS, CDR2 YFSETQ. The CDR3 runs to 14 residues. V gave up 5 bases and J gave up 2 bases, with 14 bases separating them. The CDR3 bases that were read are TGCGCCAGCAGAAGGGAGACAGGCCCCTACGAG. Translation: CASRRETGPYE. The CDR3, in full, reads CASRRETGPYEQYF.

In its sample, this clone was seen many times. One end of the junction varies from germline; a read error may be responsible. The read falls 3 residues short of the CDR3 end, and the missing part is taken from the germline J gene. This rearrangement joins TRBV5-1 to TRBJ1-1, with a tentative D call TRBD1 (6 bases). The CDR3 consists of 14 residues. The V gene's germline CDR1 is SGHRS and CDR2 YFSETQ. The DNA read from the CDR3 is TGCGCCAACAGCTTGGGGGGGCGGACCACTGAA. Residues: CANSLGGRTTE. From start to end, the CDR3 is CANSLGGRTTEAFF.

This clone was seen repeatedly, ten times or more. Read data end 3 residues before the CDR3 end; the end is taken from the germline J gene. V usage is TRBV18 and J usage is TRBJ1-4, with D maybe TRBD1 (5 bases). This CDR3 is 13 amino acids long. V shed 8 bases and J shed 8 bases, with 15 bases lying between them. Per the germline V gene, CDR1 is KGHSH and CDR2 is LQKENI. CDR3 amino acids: CASTDIRGEKLFF. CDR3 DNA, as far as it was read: TGTGCCAGCACGGACATCCGGGGGGAAAAA.

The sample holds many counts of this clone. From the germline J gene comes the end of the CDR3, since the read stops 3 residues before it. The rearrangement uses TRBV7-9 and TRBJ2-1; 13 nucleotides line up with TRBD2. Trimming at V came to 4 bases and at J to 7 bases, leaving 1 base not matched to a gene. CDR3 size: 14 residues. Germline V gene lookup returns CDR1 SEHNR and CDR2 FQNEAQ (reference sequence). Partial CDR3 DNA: TGTGCCAGCAGCTCACTAGCGGGAGGGAATGAG. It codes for CASSSLAGGNE. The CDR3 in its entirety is CASSSLAGGNEQFF.

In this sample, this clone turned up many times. The sequenced part of the CDR3 DNA is TGCGCCAGCAGTGAGGGACAGGGCTCCTACGAG. It specifies CASSEGQGSYE. The full-length CDR3 reads as CASSEGQGSYEQYF. This sequence joins TRBV10-1 and TRBJ2-7; TRBD1 matches at 8 bases. The read gets to within 3 residues of the CDR3 end, and the germline J gene fills in the rest. Germline CDR1 is WNHNN and CDR2 is SYGVQD (reference sequence). With 2 bases clipped from V and 0 bases from J, the junction kept 0 bases outside the gene matches. This CDR3 has 14 amino acids.

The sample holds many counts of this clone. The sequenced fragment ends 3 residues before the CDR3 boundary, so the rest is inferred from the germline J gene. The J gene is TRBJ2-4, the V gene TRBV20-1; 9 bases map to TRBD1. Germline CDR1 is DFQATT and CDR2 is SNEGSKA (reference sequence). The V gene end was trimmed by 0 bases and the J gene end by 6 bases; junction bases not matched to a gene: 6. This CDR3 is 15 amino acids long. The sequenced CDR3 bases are TGCAGTGCTAGAGATAGTAGACAGGGGGTAAACATT. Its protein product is CSARDSRQGVNI. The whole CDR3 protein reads CSARDSRQGVNIQYF.

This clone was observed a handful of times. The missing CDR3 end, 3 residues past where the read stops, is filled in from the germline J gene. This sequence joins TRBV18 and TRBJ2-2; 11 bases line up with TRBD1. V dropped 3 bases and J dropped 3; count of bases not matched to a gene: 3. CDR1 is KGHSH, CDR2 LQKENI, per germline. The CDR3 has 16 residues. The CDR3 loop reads CASSPGQGVYTGELFF. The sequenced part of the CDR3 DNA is TGTGCCAGCTCACCGGGACAGGGGGTTTACACCGGGGAG.

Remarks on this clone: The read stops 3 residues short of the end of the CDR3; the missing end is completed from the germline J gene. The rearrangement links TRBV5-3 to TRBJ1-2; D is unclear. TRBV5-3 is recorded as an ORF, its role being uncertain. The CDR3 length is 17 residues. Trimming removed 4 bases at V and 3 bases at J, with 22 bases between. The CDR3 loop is CARSLTGPATGDYGYTF. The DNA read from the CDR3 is TGTGCCAGAAGCCTTACCGGGCCAGCTACCGGGGACTATGGC.